Shown below are 19 T cell receptor beta chains from a single sample sequenced in a study of CXCR3-negative and CXCR3-positive naive CD8 T cells. Researchers prepared the TRB cDNA libraries using 5' RACE with UMI labels. No DNA is given; TCRdb re-called the 5' RACE reads and lists each CDR3 protein once. Recorded for this sample: about 23,000 distinct CDR3 sequences. The specimen was memory CD8+ T cells from blood. The receptors originated from a human donor in good health. Some clones in this sample may be carry-over from other donors' samples.

The rearrangement joins TRBV10-3 to TRBJ2-1; TCRdb selects TRBD2, and the lack of DNA leaves this call unchecked. Germline V gene data show CDR1 as ENHRY and CDR2 as SYGVKD. This CDR3 has 15 amino acids. The CDR3 region is CAISQLAGEYNEQFF.

The chain carries TRBV29-1 and TRBJ1-5; TCRdb's D call, TRBD1, is unchecked because there is no DNA. CDR3 length equals 13 residues. CDR1 is SQVTM, CDR2 ANQGSEA, per germline. CDR3 amino acids: CSAGGGVSQPQHF.

This chain connects TRBV7-9 to TRBJ1-5; the TCRdb call, TRBD1, lacks DNA for checking. Per the germline V gene, CDR1 is SEHNR and CDR2 is FQNEAQ (reference sequence). The CDR3 has 15 amino acids. CDR3 in amino acids: CASSPEGQENQPQHF.

This chain uses TRBV7-2 with TRBJ2-7; TCRdb's D call, TRBD1, is unchecked because there is no DNA. CDR3 length equals 16 residues. Germline-derived CDR1 and CDR2 are SGHTA and FQGNSA. The CDR3 spells CASSLATGQVVYEQYF.

The rearrangement links TRBV6-2 or TRBV6-3 to TRBJ2-7. The germline V gene encodes CDR1 MNHEY and CDR2 SVGEGT. CDR3 length: 13 residues. The CDR3 sequence: CASSYNMGNEQYF.

The V call is TRBV18, the J call TRBJ2-5. Germline CDR1 is KGHSH and CDR2 is LQKENI. This CDR3 has 15 residues. The CDR3 protein is CASSLPDSTQETQYF.

The chain recombines TRBV28 with TRBJ1-1. The CDR3 contains 14 residues. Germline CDR1 MDHEN, CDR2 SYDVKM. This chain's CDR3 is CASTPWRKNTEAFF.

V is TRBV10-3 and J is TRBJ2-2; TCRdb indicates TRBD1, and absent DNA this call remains unverified. In germline, CDR1 is ENHRY, CDR2 SYGVKD. This CDR3 spans 15 amino acids. The CDR3 reads CAISEGQANTGELFF.

The chain joins TRBV7-9 to TRBJ2-1; TCRdb indicates TRBD1, and absent DNA this call remains unverified. The CDR3 runs 17 residues. Germline loops: CDR1 SEHNR, CDR2 FQNEAQ (reference sequence). The CDR3 protein is CASSSAKKQGSLNEQFF.

The chain recombines TRBV7-9 with TRBJ2-7; the D call from TCRdb, TRBD1, cannot be confirmed without DNA. Germline-derived CDR1 and CDR2 are SEHNR and FQNEAQ (reference sequence). The CDR3 loop spans 14 amino acids. CDR3 protein: CAGSRGHRPYEQYF.

CDR3: CASSYLGAMHTDTQYF. The rearrangement links TRBV28 to TRBJ2-3; the TCRdb call, TRBD1, lacks DNA for checking. Per the germline V gene, CDR1 is MDHEN and CDR2 is SYDVKM. CDR3 length equals 16 residues.

The rearrangement uses TRBV29-1 and TRBJ2-2; TCRdb reports TRBD1, a call that lacks DNA to check it against. The CDR3 is made up of 17 amino acids. Germline-derived CDR1 and CDR2 are SQVTM and ANQGSEA. The CDR3 protein is CSAGLTGEEENTGELFF.

This chain connects TRBV4-3 to TRBJ2-7; the D gene TCRdb calls, TRBD1, cannot be checked with no DNA. From germline, CDR1 is LGHNA and CDR2 YSLEER. This CDR3 spans 16 amino acids. CDR3 amino acids: CASSPLGKDGTYEQYF.

The chain is built from TRBV11-2 and TRBJ2-1. Germline V lookup: CDR1 SGHAT, CDR2 FQNNGV. The CDR3 runs to 15 residues. CDR3: CASTDSRSSYNEQFF.

The CDR3 spells CSVGADYGYTF. The genes are TRBV29-1 and TRBJ1-2. The CDR3 spans 11 residues. The germline CDR1 and CDR2 sequences are SQVTM and ANQGSEA.

The chain combines TRBV6-6 with TRBJ2-1. The CDR3 is 15 amino acids. Looked up from germline, CDR1 is MNHNY and CDR2 is SVGAGI (reference sequence). CDR3 in amino acids: CASSPSFGSYNEQFF.

This sequence joins TRBV6-6 and TRBJ2-7; the TCRdb call, TRBD2, lacks DNA for checking. The germline V gene encodes CDR1 MNHNY and CDR2 SVGAGI (reference sequence). CDR3 length: 14 amino acids. The CDR3 protein is CASSSEGRVPGQYF.

The gene calls are TRBV5-5 and TRBJ2-1. The CDR3 consists of 18 residues. CDR1 SGHKS and CDR2 YYEKEE come from the germline V gene (reference sequence). The CDR3 reads CASSLSNWELVIRSEQFF.

The chain couples TRBV29-1 to TRBJ1-1; TCRdb's D call of TRBD1 is untestable without DNA. Germline-derived CDR1 and CDR2 are SQVTM and ANQGSEA. There are 14 residues in the CDR3. The CDR3: CSSSPGVRNTEAFF.